The T cell receptor (beta chain) under discussion was sequenced for a study of T cells in pancreatic ductal adenocarcinoma (TCRdb year 2017). Regarding the research as a whole: The work assessed suppressive cells as well as CD8+ T cells infiltrating resected pancreatic ductal adenocarcinoma, measuring their numbers, locations, and properties, in order to shed light on the adaptive T-cell response that occurs naturally. Paper-wide results and their limitations: No significant difference in T-cell clonality was found between tumor and blood, with mean clonality of approximately 0.11 in tumors and 0.065 to 0.09 in blood. Because tumors are enriched in CD45RO+ effector T cells rather than naive T cells, which biases toward lower diversity, comparisons of clonality between tumor and blood may be biased. Blood samples had more total productive templates and 6 to 8-fold more unique clonotypes than tumor samples. Since most pancreatic cancer patients present with inoperable disease, the resected cohort was skewed toward the minority of patients who had early-stage disease.

Pancreatic ductal adenocarcinoma patients who had undergone surgery without neoadjuvant therapy were selected. Immediately after surgery, resected tumor tissue was placed into ice-cold media, and part of the tissue was flash frozen for DNA and RNA. Using the DNeasy Blood and Tissue Kit along with Proteinase K and RNase treatment, genomic DNA was extracted from more than 5 PBMC specimens and 9 or 10 flash-frozen tumor specimens. This clone is medium-sized (0.01 to 0.1%). Its antigen remains unidentified. No much larger clone is present one base from it, and per-base qualities are unavailable. TCR beta CDR3 regions were amplified from genomic DNA using the immunoSEQ hsTCRB kit. An Illumina HiSeq system was used for high-throughput TRB CDR3 sequencing. Processing in the source paper ran as follows. The immunoSEQ software was used to analyze sequencing reads, and nonproductive sequences containing premature stops or frame-shifts were removed. Clonality of the repertoire was calculated as one minus the Shannon entropy normalized by log2 of the number of unique productive sequences. TCRdb took over this immuneACCESS table, retaining in-frame rearrangements with V and J assigned. Such tables are incomplete; in checked studies, under half of the missing clones stem from an unresolved V gene, and the remainder is unexplained. For V, J and clone size, that table is used; D and trimming come from the DNA. A total of under 5,500 clones appear in this sample, approximately 80% of them only once. The ten largest clones represent 6.5% to 9.5% of the sample.

V lost 4 bases and J lost 0 bases; the stretch between them is 11 bases long. The CDR3 measures 15 amino acids from cysteine to phenylalanine. Just CDR3 DNA is preserved here, 45 bases in frame from base 1. The germline V gene supplies CDR1 SGHDT and CDR2 YYEEEE. Sequencing input: pancreatic tumor tissue. Here the chain combines TRBV5-6 and TRBJ1-5; matching of 5 bases hints at TRBD1 as the D gene. This receptor was obtained from a human donor with pancreatic ductal adenocarcinoma. The donor label of this sample is uncertain. The DNA is as follows: TGTGCCAGCAGCCTGAGGGGCTATAGCAATCAGCCCCAGCATTTT. It codes for CASSLRGYSNQPQHF.